This T cell receptor beta chain was obtained from a study of identical twins. Points from the study as a whole: Out-of-frame alpha sequences common to twins exhibited an excess of low generation probability. These conclusions were based on statistical analysis (cross-sectional, not following the same donors).

J lost 2 bases, V lost 4 bases, and 17 bases had no gene match. CDR1 and CDR2 from the germline V gene are MNHEY and SMNVEV (reference sequence). This CDR3 contains 18 residues. This clonotype was seen ten or more times. Its antigen is as yet unknown. A universal primer site was added by template switching, and unique molecular identifiers were carried by the cDNA. TCRdb reprocessed the 5' RACE reads via MiXCR and lists one record per CDR3 protein. The table has 310,000 or so distinct CDR3 sequences, more than 8% seen once. This sample also belongs to another study, concerning yellow fever vaccine responses in identical twins. Per that paper: On the reported evidence, twins' vaccine T cell responses seemed partly convergent and partly personalized.

The sequence derives from a young woman in good health. V is TRBV27 and J is TRBJ2-7, with 7 bases matching TRBD1. The sequenced sample consisted of CD8+ T cells sorted from blood. The CDR3 loop reads CASSSTGTDKPFTYEQYF. For the CDR3, the DNA is TGTGCCAGCAGTTCAACCGGGACAGATAAGCCCTTCACCTACGAGCAGTACTTC.